The T cell receptor beta chain under discussion was sequenced for a study of vaccination and CD4 T cells after COVID-19 (dated by TCRdb to 2022 to 2024). About the full investigation: Convalescent patients had a positive SARS-CoV-2 result on nasal swab PCR, and of these patients, several had mild disease and one had severe disease. In the convalescent cohort there were six males and four females, among whom were two Hispanic individuals, seven Caucasians, two Asians and one multiracial person. Participants received two doses of either the Pfizer-BioNTech BNT162b2 vaccine (n=8) or the Moderna mRNA-1273 vaccine (n=2). Post-COVID blood samples from convalescent patients were collected a median of around 110 days after diagnosis, with a range of roughly 35 to 180 days. Post-vaccine blood samples were collected a median of 72 days after the second vaccine dose, ranging from roughly 13 to 250 days. Overlapping spike peptide pools from SARS-CoV-2 and from the common cold coronaviruses HCoV-NL63, HCoV-OC43 and HCoV-229E were used as culture stimuli. In control cultures, a CEFX viral epitope pool was used as positive control, an HIV-1 Nef peptide pool was used as negative control, or no peptide was added. In 10 COVID-19 convalescent patients and a handful of infection-naive healthy vaccine recipients, researchers compared the spike-specific CD4+ TCR repertoire from before mRNA vaccination with the repertoire from after.

To note about this clonotype: Its antigen is unknown. No qualities accompany the bases; no much larger clone lies one base away.

Study-level results and caveats: Of the vaccine-specific clones found in convalescent patients, nearly all (304 of 307) were mono-reactive for SARS-CoV-2 spike instead of being cross-reactive with common cold coronaviruses. Among convalescent patients, a median about 87% of the SARS-CoV-2-reactive clones seen after vaccination appeared only after vaccination, which suggests priming specific to the vaccine. The number of convalescent patients in the study was relatively small, and the study did not examine early timepoints following natural infection. The median number of SARS-CoV-2-reactive clonotypes rose from fewer than 25 after infection to a few dozen after vaccination, but the change was not significant.

The germline V gene gives CDR1 as SGHNT and CDR2 as YENEEA. The CDR3 measures 17 amino acids from cysteine to phenylalanine. Of the read, only the CDR3 DNA is kept; its 51 bases are in frame from base 1. The junction shows trimming of 0 bases on V and 2 bases on J, and the gene matches do not reach 8 bases of it. The library was produced with PCR. At the Johns Hopkins FTIC core, DNA from the cultured CD4+ T cells underwent TCR sequencing with the Oncomine TCR Beta short-read assay. The QIAamp micro DNA kit was used to extract genomic DNA from the cultured CD4+ T cells. Oncomine TCR Beta libraries made from cultured CD4+ T cells were pooled using unique dual indexes and sequenced on an Illumina iSeq 100. The paper's processing steps were these. Non-productive sequences were removed, and CDR3s that did not start with C, did not end with F or W, or were shorter than 7 amino acids were discarded. Antigen-specific clonotypes were identified with the MANAFEST web application by comparing peptide-stimulated wells with reference and other culture wells. To be called positive, a clone needed an FDR below 0.05, an odds ratio above 5, and a productive frequency above 0.1% in at least two of three replicate wells. Cross-reactive clonotypes were defined as significantly expanded in both SARS-CoV-2 spike wells and at least one common cold coronavirus spike condition. Using R version 3.6.1, CDR3 homology was evaluated through Levenshtein distances (stringdist) along with unrooted phylogenetic trees (ape). TCRdb cleaned the public reads at Q25 with fastp, built clones with MiXCR and kept in-frame beta chains. When rows share a CDR3 protein, they turn into one entry using the most common DNA and genes. For this entry, the V and J calls and clone size follow TCRdb and not the study's own pipeline. The sample has approximately 21,000 distinct CDR3 sequences on record, roughly half of them singletons. Jointly, the top ten make up about 7.7% of the sample.

The label giving this sample's treatment or condition can be read as: roughly 11-day PBMC culture with coronavirus spike peptide pools or control peptides (ViraFEST assay). To expand antigen-specific T cells with peptide pools and then pick out the expanded clonotypes through TCR sequencing, the study relied on the ViraFEST assay. Positive SARS-CoV-2 PCR tests in the convalescent patients dated from March to December 2020, before Alpha, Beta and Delta variants emerged in the United States. Two million PBMCs per well were cultured in IMDM with approximately 5.2% human AB serum and 7.5 to 10 IU/ml IL-2, plus 10 ug/ml peptide pools. On days 3 and 7, half of the culture medium was replaced with fresh IL-2-containing medium. After nine to eleven days of culture, CD4+ T cells were isolated by negative selection with the EasySep CD4+ T cell isolation kit. Ficoll-Paque Plus gradient centrifugation was used to isolate PBMCs from whole blood, and the isolated PBMCs were then either used fresh or cryopreserved at -140C. Each culture condition was generally run in triplicate wells.

Sequencing used CD4+ T cells from blood, cultured in vitro. Rearrangement joined TRBV11-3 to TRBJ2-3, with 7 middle bases fitting TRBD1. The sequence was collected from a human donor who had recovered from COVID-19. The bases read TGTGCCAGCAGCTTAGAGATAACAGGGGCGAACACAGATACGCAGTATTTT. This gives the protein CASSLEITGANTDTQYF.